The rows below give T cell receptor beta chains drawn from one sample of a study of shared clonotypes between healthy human individuals. Libraries were prepared by immunoSEQ multiplex PCR; TCRdb keeps only in-frame clonotypes and omits some of them. The sample lists 950,000 to 1,100,000 clones, 65% to 80% occurring once. Sample: memory CD4+ T cells sorted from blood. These receptors originate from a man younger than 30 in good health. CDR3s include the opening cysteine and the closing phenylalanine or tryptophan.

V	J	CDR3
TRBV30	TRBJ2-3	CAWIDFTDTQYF
TRBV10-3	TRBJ2-7	CAISETSGSDEQYF
TRBV5-4	TRBJ2-2	CASSLQGYTGELFF
TRBV27	TRBJ2-7	CASSGGLAGNEQYF
TRBV30	TRBJ2-3	CACLLAFSPDTQYF
TRBV19	TRBJ2-7	CASSKTGSYEQYF
TRBV28	TRBJ2-7	CASSPPGTGGYEQYF
TRBV16	TRBJ2-2	CASSQSVNTGELFF
TRBV7-2	TRBJ2-5	CASSLAPRQGEIQYF
TRBV28	TRBJ1-2	CASNGGGRGGYTF
TRBV19	TRBJ1-1	CASSNGGNTEAFF
TRBV6-6	TRBJ2-1	CASKQSSYNEQFF
TRBV6-6	TRBJ1-6	CASSQTGPNSPLHF
TRBV2	TRBJ2-3	CASSEETAGTDTQYF
TRBV5-6	TRBJ1-2	CASSFDRDYGYTF
TRBV28	TRBJ2-4	CASWTPSGGTLAKNIQYF
TRBV6-1	TRBJ1-5	CASSEGPGTQGRDQPQHF
TRBV30	TRBJ2-3	CAWARDTQYF
TRBV11-2	TRBJ2-2	CASSLRLANTGELFF
TRBV5-1	TRBJ2-5	CASSSGPPEGTQYF
TRBV28	TRBJ2-1	CASSSSGGAFNEQFF
TRBV7-9	TRBJ2-3	CASSSTTSGREWGTDTQYF
TRBV28	TRBJ2-7	CASSSGFYEQYF
TRBV25-1	TRBJ2-7	CASSFRTGIYEQYF
TRBV18	TRBJ2-7	CASSLTDRNYEQYF
TRBV7-2	TRBJ1-6	CASRQVSSTTISPLHF
TRBV10-2	TRBJ2-3	CASSGRLMGTDTQYF
TRBV2	TRBJ2-1	CASHPVRGGEQFF
TRBV6-6	TRBJ1-2	CASSYSPGGPYGYTF
TRBV7-9	TRBJ2-5	CASSSWTVRETQYF